This T cell receptor beta chain is from a study of T-cell reconstitution after alpha-beta-depleted transplantation in children. This clonotype was detected many times. During its preparation, the TCRbeta library received unique molecular identifiers. A single record per CDR3 protein comes from TCRdb applying MiXCR to the PCR reads. The sample has approximately 200,000 distinct CDR3 sequences, more than 14% seen once. Germline V gives CDR1 MNHEY, CDR2 SMNVEV (reference sequence). CDR3 size: 15 residues. Trimming took off 5 bases at V and 9 bases at J, with 17 bases between the two ends. The chain links TRBV27 to TRBJ1-6, with TRBD1 as a possible D gene (6 bases). Material: PBMCs from the stem cell graft donor, obtained from the stem cell graft. This clonotype was obtained from a human donor who donated a stem cell graft to a child with acute lymphoblastic leukemia. The CDR3: CASSKGRGGSSPLHF. The CDR3 DNA reads as TGTGCCAGCAGTAAAGGCAGGGGCGGGAGTTCACCCCTCCACTTT.